The 14 T cell receptor beta chains below come from one sample, sequenced in a study of T cell repertoires in ileal Crohn's disease. Produced via immunoSEQ multiplex PCR; TCRdb's table is partial and in-frame only. The sample has around 2,500 clones; roughly 82% are singletons. The sequenced sample was ileal tissue. These receptors were obtained from an adult with Crohn's disease.

CDR3 loop: CASSPTGLLSYNEQFF. In DNA, the CDR3 is TGTGCCAGCTCACCAACCGGACTTTTATCCTACAATGAGCAGTTCTTC. This chain joins TRBV18 and TRBJ2-1; perhaps TRBD2 as D (5 bases). This CDR3 has 16 residues. CDR1 and CDR2 (germline): KGHSH, LQKENI. With 2 bases removed from V and 1 base from J, the gap between germline ends came to 12 bases.

The chain is built from TRBV29-1 and TRBJ2-5, with D maybe TRBD2 (6 bases). The CDR3 consists of 12 residues. Germline V CDR1 and CDR2: SQVTM, ANQGSEA. Trimming left V 6 bases short and J 4 bases short, with 12 bases between. The CDR3 DNA sequence: TGCAGCGTGACTGAGGGAGGAGAGACCCAGTACTTC. Its translation: CSVTEGGETQYF. Combining the CDR3 with reference TRBV29-1 and TRBJ2-5 gives the whole variable domain SAVISQKPSRDICQRGTSLTIQCQVDSQVTMMFWYRQQPGQSLTLIATANQGSEATYESGFVIDKFPISRPNLTFSTLTVSNMSPEDSSIYLCSVTEGGETQYFGPGTRLLVL.

V gene TRBV10-3 combines with J gene TRBJ1-1; D is unclear. V lost 10 bases, J lost 5 bases, and 17 bases lay in between. The germline V gene encodes CDR1 ENHRY and CDR2 SYGVKD. The CDR3 totals 13 residues. CDR3 DNA sequence: TGTGCCACGTCGGGTCAGAGGGAAACTGAAGCTTTCTTT. Translating gives CATSGQRETEAFF.

The chain combines TRBV7-2 with TRBJ2-7; 9 bases map to TRBD1. CDR3 length equals 13 residues. Germline CDR1 reads SGHTA; CDR2 reads FQGNSA. V lost 5 bases and J lost 4; bases outside the gene matches: 3. The CDR3 sequence is CASSRTGVYEQYV. The CDR3 DNA reads TGTGCCAGCAGCCGGACAGGGGTTTACGAGCAGTACGTC.

This rearrangement joins TRBV6-6 to TRBJ1-1; 7 bases align to TRBD1. CDR1 and CDR2 (germline): MNHNY, SVGAGI (reference sequence). The CDR3 is made up of 13 amino acids. V dropped 8 bases and J dropped 1; count of bases not matched to a gene: 4. The chain's CDR3 is CASSGTENTEAFF. In DNA, the CDR3 is TGTGCCAGCTCCGGGACAGAGAACACTGAAGCTTTCTTT.

The chain is built from TRBV6-5 and TRBJ2-1; 8 bases line up with TRBD2. After removal of 0 bases from V and 2 bases from J, the junction contained 0 bases not matched to a gene. The CDR3 is 15 residues long. Germline loops: CDR1 MNHEY, CDR2 SVGAGI. The CDR3: CASSYSTSAYNEQFF. Written as DNA, the CDR3 is TGTGCCAGCAGTTACTCGACTAGCGCCTACAATGAGCAGTTCTTC.

To note about this clone: Its ends do not fully match the called genes, so a read error is possible. This sample includes further DNA sequences coding for the same CDR3. The rearrangement links TRBV18 to TRBJ1-1; weak D call: TRBD1 (6 bases). CDR1 is KGHSH, CDR2 LQKENI, per germline. This CDR3 has 16 amino acids. The CDR3 region has the DNA TGTGCCAGCTCACAACTTAAGGGGGGGGCGTTCACTGAAGCTTTCTTC. It translates to CASSQLKGGAFTEAFF. The variable domain in full, completed from reference TRBV18 and TRBJ1-1, reads NAGVMQNPRHLVRRRGQEARLRCSPMKGHSHVYWYRQLPEEGLKFMVYLQKENIIDESGMPKERFSAEFPKEGPSILRIQQVVRGDSAAYFCASSQLKGGAFTEAFFGQGTRLTVV.

The genes are TRBV6-1 and TRBJ2-3; 7 bases align to TRBD2. In germline, CDR1 is MNHNS, CDR2 SASEGT. The CDR3 runs 14 residues. J lost 9 bases, V lost 3 bases, and 9 bases had no gene match. The CDR3 nucleotides are TGTGCCAGCAGTGAGGGGACTACTCAATACACGCAGTATTTT. Translating it yields CASSEGTTQYTQYF.

The CDR3 sequence: CASSETRDRGFDEQFF. The CDR3 DNA is TGTGCCAGCAGCGAAACCCGGGACAGGGGGTTCGATGAGCAGTTCTTC. This chain joins TRBV6-1 and TRBJ2-1; 11 bases are shared with TRBD1. Germline V gene sequence: CDR1 MNHNS, CDR2 SASEGT. V was clipped by 6 bases and J by 8 bases; unmatched bases: 12. The CDR3 runs 16 residues.

V usage is TRBV7-9 and J usage is TRBJ1-3; the D gene is possibly TRBD1 (5 bases). CDR3 length: 14 residues. Germline V gene lookup returns CDR1 SEHNR and CDR2 FQNEAQ (reference sequence). Trimming took off 4 bases at V and 0 bases at J, with 7 bases between the two ends. CDR3 in amino acids: CASSSTDSGNTIYF. DNA for the CDR3: TGTGCCAGCAGCTCGACAGACTCTGGAAACACCATATATTTT.

J is TRBJ1-2 and V is TRBV5-1; TRBD1 might be the D (5 bases). The CDR3 sequence is 13 residues long. Germline assignment: CDR1 SGHRS and CDR2 YFSETQ. V lost 4 bases, J lost 6 bases, and 13 bases lay in between. The CDR3 bases are TGCGCCAGCAGCCCCCAGGAGGGGAATGGCTACACCTTC. Protein sequence: CASSPQEGNGYTF.

The V and J genes are TRBV6-5 and TRBJ1-5, with D possibly TRBD1 on 6 matching bases. Germline loops: CDR1 MNHEY, CDR2 SVGAGI. Trimming left V 4 bases short and J 4 bases short, with 14 bases between. The CDR3 has 15 residues. The CDR3 region has the DNA TGTGCCAGCAGTTCCATCGGGACAACTAATCAGCCCCAGCATTTT. Translation gives CASSSIGTTNQPQHF.

Points on this clone: Sequence at one end of the junction differs from germline and may be a read error. The chain employs TRBV5-1 and TRBJ2-1, with 12 bases aligning to TRBD2. This CDR3 contains 17 residues. Germline V gene lookup returns CDR1 SGHRS and CDR2 YFSETQ. CDR3: CASSPWTSGKSYNEQFF. The CDR3 bases are TGTGCCAGCAGCCCCTGGACTAGCGGGAAGTCTTACAATGAGCAGTTCTTC.

The CDR3 sequence: CASSLGQGNYGYTF. The CDR3 coding sequence is TGTGCCAGCAGTTTGGGACAGGGGAACTATGGCTACACCTTC. The V call is TRBV6-6, the J call TRBJ1-2; 10 bases align to TRBD1. Germline-derived CDR1 and CDR2 are MNHNY and SVGAGI (reference sequence). Trimming removed 4 bases from V and 2 bases from J; junction bases left unmatched: 1. CDR3 length: 14 residues.